Listed below are T cell receptor beta chains from one sample, sequenced in a study of PD-1 blockade in mismatch repair-deficient tumors. TCRdb's table, derived via immunoSEQ multiplex PCR, lists solely in-frame clones and lacks some. The sample has more than 95,000 clones, approximately 90% seen once; the top ten hold roughly 14%. The sequencing used peripheral blood, collected 44 weeks after starting pembrolizumab. These TCRs come from an adult with mismatch repair-deficient cancer. Each CDR3 is given with its conserved first and last residue. A D gene is named only where the DNA matches it firmly. Only part of the rows carry a size: once, few, many, or a class if the clone is expanded.

V gene,D gene,J gene,clone size,CDR3 DNA,CDR3 protein
TRBV4-1,.,TRBJ2-3,.,TGCGCCAGCAGCCAAGCGCAGGGCCCAGATACGCAGTATTTT,CASSQAQGPDTQYF
TRBV7-6,.,TRBJ2-1,.,TGTGCCAGCACTCCGAGGGGCCAGGGGTGGGAAGGCTACAATGAGCAGTTCTTC,CASTPRGQGWEGYNEQFF
TRBV5-1,TRBD2,TRBJ2-2,.,TGCGCCAGCAGCTTCCTACTAGCGACTAACACCGGGGAGCTGTTTTTT,CASSFLLATNTGELFF
TRBV6-1,.,TRBJ2-7,.,TGTGCCAGCACTGGGGGGCTGACCTACGAGCAGTACTTC,CASTGGLTYEQYF
TRBV5-1,TRBD2,TRBJ2-7,.,TGCGCCAGCAGCTTGTATACTAGCGGGGGGGGAAGCTCCTACGAGCAGTACTTC,CASSLYTSGGGSSYEQYF
TRBV6-1,.,TRBJ2-4,once,TGTGCCAGCACTCCGGTAGGAGGGGTAAACATTCAGTACTTC,CASTPVGGVNIQYF
TRBV4-1,.,TRBJ1-1,.,TGCGCCAGCAGCCAAGATCCTCGGGGGTGGGACACTGAAGCTTTCTTT,CASSQDPRGWDTEAFF
TRBV4-1,TRBD1,TRBJ1-1,.,TGCGCCAGCAGCCCGGGACAGGAGTTTGAAGCTTTCTTT,CASSPGQEFEAFF
TRBV11-3,.,TRBJ2-3,.,TGTGCCAGCAGCTTTGGACCGGCAGATACGCAGTATTTT,CASSFGPADTQYF
TRBV6-1,TRBD1,TRBJ2-5,.,TGTGCCAGCAGTGAGATAGCCGGGACAGGCGAAGAGACCCAGTACTTC,CASSEIAGTGEETQYF
TRBV11-2,.,TRBJ2-6,.,TGTGCCAGCAGCTCGGATGGGGCCAACGTCCTGACTTTC,CASSSDGANVLTF
TRBV21-1,.,TRBJ2-3,.,TGTGCCCCGCTTCTTGGCCAGGAGGGCACAGATACGCAGTATTTT,CAPLLGQEGTDTQYF
TRBV11-2,TRBD2,TRBJ2-1,.,TGTGCCAGCAGCTTAGCGGGGGGTCTAGCGGGAGCGGGGAATGAGCAGTTCTTC,CASSLAGGLAGAGNEQFF
TRBV29-1,TRBD2,TRBJ2-7,.,TGCAGCGTTGGGGGGGGTCTCGACGAGCAGTACTTC,CSVGGGLDEQYF
TRBV9,TRBD2,TRBJ2-3,once,TGTGCCAGCAGCGTAGTTCAAGCGGGAGTTGATACGCAGTATTTT,CASSVVQAGVDTQYF
TRBV28,.,TRBJ1-5,.,TGTGCCAGCACTCAATCAGGGTCTGGAGGCAATCAGCCCCAGCATTTT,CASTQSGSGGNQPQHF
TRBV14,.,TRBJ2-1,.,TGTGCCAGCAGTCCCCTACAGCGGAGCTCCTACAATGAGCAGTTCTTC,CASSPLQRSSYNEQFF
TRBV11-2,.,TRBJ2-7,.,TGTGCCAGCAGCTTACCCCTGACTATTCCCTACGAGCAGTACTTC,CASSLPLTIPYEQYF
TRBV4-1,.,TRBJ2-7,.,TGCGCCAGCAGCCCACCCGGGCCCCTGGGCTACGAGCAGTACTTC,CASSPPGPLGYEQYF
TRBV15,TRBD2,TRBJ2-2,once,TGTGCCACCAGCAGAAGCGGGAGGGCCGGGGCCGGGGAGCTGTTTTTT,CATSRSGRAGAGELFF
TRBV30,TRBD1,TRBJ1-3,.,TGTGCCTGGAGTTCCGGGACAGGGGGTTCAGGAAACACCATATATTTT,CAWSSGTGGSGNTIYF
TRBV27,.,TRBJ1-1,.,TGTGCCAGTTCATATGCCTGGAACACTGAAGCTTTCTTT,CASSYAWNTEAFF
TRBV4-1,.,TRBJ2-5,.,TGCGCCAGCAGCCAAGAGGGAGTCCCCCAAGAGACCCAGTACTTC,CASSQEGVPQETQYF
TRBV11-2,TRBD2,TRBJ2-7,.,TGTGCCAGCAGCCATACAGAGCCGGGACTACTCTACGAGCAGTACTTC,CASSHTEPGLLYEQYF
TRBV30,TRBD2,TRBJ2-7,.,TGTGCCCTGGGCCCTAGCGGCTACTCCTACGAGCAGTACTTC,CALGPSGYSYEQYF
TRBV7-9,.,TRBJ2-5,.,TGTGCCAGCAGCCCCACCCTTGGGCCTAAAGAGACCCAGTACTTC,CASSPTLGPKETQYF
TRBV6-1,.,TRBJ1-6,.,TGTGCCAGCAGTGCGGGCCCTTATAATTCACCCCTCCACTTT,CASSAGPYNSPLHF
TRBV5-1,TRBD1,TRBJ2-1,.,TGCGCCAGCAGCTTGAGTCGCCTGGACAGGGACCACAATGAGCAGTTCTTC,CASSLSRLDRDHNEQFF
TRBV11-2,.,TRBJ2-7,.,TGTGCCAGCAGCTCTCCGGGACTTGTCTACGAGCAGTACTTC,CASSSPGLVYEQYF
TRBV6-1,.,TRBJ2-7,.,TGTGCCAGCAGTGGTGGATCCGAGCAGTACTTC,CASSGGSEQYF
TRBV30,TRBD1,TRBJ1-1,.,TGTGCCTGGAGCCCTCAGACAGGGGGGACTGAAGCTTTCTTT,CAWSPQTGGTEAFF
TRBV7-2,.,TRBJ2-1,.,TGTGCCAGCAGCCAAAGCTCCTACAATGAGCAGTTCTTC,CASSQSSYNEQFF
TRBV2,.,TRBJ1-1,.,TGTGCCAGCAGTGAAAGCCGGGAGAACACTGAAGCTTTCTTT,CASSESRENTEAFF
TRBV10-3,TRBD1,TRBJ2-7,.,TGTGCCATCAGGGGGACAGCAAACGGAGAGCAGTACTTC,CAIRGTANGEQYF
TRBV30,.,TRBJ2-7,few,TGTGCCTGGAGTGTGGAGGCGGCCTACGAGCAGTACTTC,CAWSVEAAYEQYF
TRBV13,.,TRBJ1-5,few,TGTGCCAGCAGCTTACGGATCACAGGAAGCAATCAGCCCCAGCATTTT,CASSLRITGSNQPQHF
TRBV5-5,TRBD2,TRBJ2-7,.,TGTGCCAGCAGCTTGTCTTCGGGACTAGCGGGATACGAGCAGTACTTC,CASSLSSGLAGYEQYF
TRBV6-5,TRBD2,TRBJ2-7,.,TGTGCCAGCAGCAATAGCGGGAGCTCCTACGAGCAGTACTTC,CASSNSGSSYEQYF
TRBV5-1,.,TRBJ2-1,.,TGCGCCAGCAGCGTTCAGAGCTCCTACAATGAGCAGTTCTTC,CASSVQSSYNEQFF
TRBV28,.,TRBJ1-2,.,TGTGCCAGCACCTTCAGGACCCACTATGGCTACACCTTC,CASTFRTHYGYTF
TRBV25-1,.,TRBJ1-2,few,TGTGCCAGCAGCGAGGACAGCTATGGCTACACCTTC,CASSEDSYGYTF
TRBV30,.,TRBJ2-2,.,TGTGCCTGGAATGCCCGGGGACTTCCGAACACCGGGGAGCTGTTTTTT,CAWNARGLPNTGELFF
TRBV5-1,.,TRBJ2-1,.,TGCGCCAGCAGCTTGCGAGGTATGGGATACAATGAGCAGTTCTTC,CASSLRGMGYNEQFF
TRBV7-2,.,TRBJ2-1,.,TGTGCCAGCAGCTCCCGTACACAATACAATGAGCAGTTCTTC,CASSSRTQYNEQFF
TRBV4-1,.,TRBJ2-7,.,TGCGCCAGCAGCCAAGCGGTACAGGCCATACTAGTCTACGAGCAGTACTTC,CASSQAVQAILVYEQYF
TRBV5-1,.,TRBJ2-3,.,TGCGCCAGCAGCCAGACGGAGACCACAGATACGCAGTATTTT,CASSQTETTDTQYF
TRBV6-1,.,TRBJ1-1,.,TGTGCCAGCAGTGATCAGGGGAGGACTGAAGCTTTCTTT,CASSDQGRTEAFF
TRBV10-3,.,TRBJ1-5,once,TGTGCCATCAGTGACGGGGTTCAGCCCCAGCATTTT,CAISDGVQPQHF
TRBV6-1,TRBD1,TRBJ1-1,.,TGTGCCAGCAGTGACGGGTACAGGGGGCGAGAAGCTTTCTTT,CASSDGYRGREAFF
TRBV28,TRBD1,TRBJ1-1,.,TGTGCCAGCAGGGGACTAAGTGACAGGGATAACACTGAAGCTTTCTTT,CASRGLSDRDNTEAFF
TRBV6-5,.,TRBJ2-7,.,TGTGCCAGCAGTTACTCAGACGTCTCCTACGAGCAGTACTTC,CASSYSDVSYEQYF
TRBV7-2,TRBD1,TRBJ2-7,once,TGTGCCAGCAGCTACCACAGGGGAACCAACTACGAGCAGTACTTC,CASSYHRGTNYEQYF
TRBV30,.,TRBJ2-4,.,TGTGCCTGGAGTGTAGGGCAGTCGGCACCCATGCTAGCCAAAAACATTCAGTACTTC,CAWSVGQSAPMLAKNIQYF